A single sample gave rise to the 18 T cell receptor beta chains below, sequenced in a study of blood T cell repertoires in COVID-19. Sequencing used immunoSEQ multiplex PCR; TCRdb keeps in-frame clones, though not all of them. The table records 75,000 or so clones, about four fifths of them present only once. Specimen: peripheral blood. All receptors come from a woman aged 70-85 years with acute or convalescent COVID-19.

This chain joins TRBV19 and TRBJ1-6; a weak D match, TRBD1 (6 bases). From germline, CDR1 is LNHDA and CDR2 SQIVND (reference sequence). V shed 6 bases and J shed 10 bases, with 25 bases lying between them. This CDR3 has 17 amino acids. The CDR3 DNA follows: TGTGCCAGTAGGGACACAGGGTACGGGGCTTCGGAATCACCCCTCCACTTT. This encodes CASRDTGYGASESPLHF. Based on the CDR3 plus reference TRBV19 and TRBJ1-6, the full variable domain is DGGITQSPKYLFRKEGQNVTLSCEQNLNHDAMYWYRQDPGQGLRLIYYSQIVNDFQKGDIAEGYSVSREKKESFPLTVTSAQKNPTAFYLCASRDTGYGASESPLHFGNGTRLTVT.

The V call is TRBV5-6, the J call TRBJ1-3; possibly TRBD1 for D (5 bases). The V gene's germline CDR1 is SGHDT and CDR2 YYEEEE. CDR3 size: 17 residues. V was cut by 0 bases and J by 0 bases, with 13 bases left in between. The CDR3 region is CASSLDGRTFSGNTIYF. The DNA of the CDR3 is TGTGCCAGCAGCTTGGATGGACGGACATTCTCTGGAAACACCATATATTTT. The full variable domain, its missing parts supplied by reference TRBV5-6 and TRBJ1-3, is DAGVTQSPTHLIKTRGQQVTLRCSPKSGHDTVSWYQQALGQGPQFIFQYYEEEERQRGNFPDRFSGHQFPNYSSELNVNALLLGDSALYLCASSLDGRTFSGNTIYFGEGSWLTVV.

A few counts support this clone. CDR3 region: CASSLKRGEGEAFF. In DNA form, the CDR3 reads TGTGCCAGCAGCCTTAAAAGAGGGGAGGGCGAAGCTTTCTTT. This sequence joins TRBV4-2 and TRBJ1-1; a weak D match, TRBD1 (5 bases). Germline V lookup: CDR1 LGHNA, CDR2 YNFKEQ. The CDR3 is 14 residues long. Trimming cost V 4 bases and J 8 bases, with 17 bases left between them.

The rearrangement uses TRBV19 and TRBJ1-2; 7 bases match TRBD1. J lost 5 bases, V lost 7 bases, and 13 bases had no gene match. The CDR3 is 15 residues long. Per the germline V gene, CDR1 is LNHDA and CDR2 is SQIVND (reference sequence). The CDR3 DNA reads TGTGCCAGTACCTTTTCAACAGGGGCTGGGTATGGCTACACCTTC. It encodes CASTFSTGAGYGYTF. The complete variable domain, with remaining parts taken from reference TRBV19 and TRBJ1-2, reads DGGITQSPKYLFRKEGQNVTLSCEQNLNHDAMYWYRQDPGQGLRLIYYSQIVNDFQKGDIAEGYSVSREKKESFPLTVTSAQKNPTAFYLCASTFSTGAGYGYTFGSGTRLTVV.

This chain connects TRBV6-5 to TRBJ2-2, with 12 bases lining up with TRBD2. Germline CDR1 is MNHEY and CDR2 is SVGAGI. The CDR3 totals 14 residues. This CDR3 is CVLTSGSATGELFF. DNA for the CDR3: TGTGTCCTGACTAGCGGGAGCGCCACCGGGGAGCTGTTTTTT.

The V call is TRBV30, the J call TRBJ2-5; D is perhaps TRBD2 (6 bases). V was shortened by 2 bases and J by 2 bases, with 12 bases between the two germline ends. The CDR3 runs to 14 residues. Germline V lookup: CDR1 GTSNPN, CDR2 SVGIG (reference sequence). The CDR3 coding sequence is TGTGCCTGGAGTCCACTAGCTGTTCAAGAGACCCAGTACTTC. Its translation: CAWSPLAVQETQYF.

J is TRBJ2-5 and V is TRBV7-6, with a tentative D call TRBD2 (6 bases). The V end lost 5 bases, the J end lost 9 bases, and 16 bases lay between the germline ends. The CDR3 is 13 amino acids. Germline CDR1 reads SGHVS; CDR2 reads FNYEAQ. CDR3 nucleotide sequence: TGTGCCAGCAGCCTTAGCGGTGGAAGGGCCCAGTACTTC. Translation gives CASSLSGGRAQYF.

The DNA for the CDR3 is TGTGCCTGGTCAGGGACTAGCGGTATCACAGATACGCAGTATTTT. The encoded protein is CAWSGTSGITDTQYF. The chain links TRBV30 to TRBJ2-3, with TRBD2 matching over 11 bases. Looked up from germline, CDR1 is GTSNPN and CDR2 is SVGIG (reference sequence). Trimming cost V 5 bases and J 2 bases; bases outside gene matches: 6. The CDR3 totals 15 residues.

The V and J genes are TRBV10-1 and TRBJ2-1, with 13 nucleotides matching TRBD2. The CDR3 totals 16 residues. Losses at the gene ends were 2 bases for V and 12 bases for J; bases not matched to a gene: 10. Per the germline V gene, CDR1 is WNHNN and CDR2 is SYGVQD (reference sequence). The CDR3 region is CASSERGLAGASGQFF. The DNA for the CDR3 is TGCGCCAGCAGTGAGAGAGGACTAGCGGGAGCTTCGGGGCAGTTCTTC.

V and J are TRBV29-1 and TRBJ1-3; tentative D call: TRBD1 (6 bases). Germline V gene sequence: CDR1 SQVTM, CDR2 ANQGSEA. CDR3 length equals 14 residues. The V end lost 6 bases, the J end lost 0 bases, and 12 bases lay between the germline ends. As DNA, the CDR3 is TGCAGCGTGGGGGACACCTACTCTGGAAACACCATATATTTT. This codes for CSVGDTYSGNTIYF.

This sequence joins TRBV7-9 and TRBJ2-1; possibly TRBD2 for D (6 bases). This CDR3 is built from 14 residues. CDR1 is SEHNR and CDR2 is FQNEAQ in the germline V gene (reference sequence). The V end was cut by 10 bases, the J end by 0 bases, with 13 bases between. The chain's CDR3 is CATLAESSYNEQFF. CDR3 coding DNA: TGTGCCACCTTAGCGGAGAGCTCCTACAATGAGCAGTTCTTC. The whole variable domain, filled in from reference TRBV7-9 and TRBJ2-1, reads DTGVSQNPRHKITKRGQNVTFRCDPISEHNRLYWYRQTLGQGPEFLTYFQNEAQLEKSRLLSDRFSAERPKGSFSTLEIQRTEQGDSAMYLCATLAESSYNEQFFGPGTRLTVL.

Here the CDR3 DNA reads TGTGCCACCAGCAGAGGGGTAATAGGGACAGCTCAAGAGACCCAGTACTTC. Protein sequence: CATSRGVIGTAQETQYF. This chain links TRBV15 with TRBJ2-5, with 7 nucleotides matching TRBD1. V shed 1 base, J shed 2 bases, and the junction held 10 bases outside the gene matches. Germline V gene lookup returns CDR1 LNHNV and CDR2 YYDKDF (reference sequence). This CDR3 spans 17 amino acids.

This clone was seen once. The CDR3 bases are TGCGCCAGCAGCTTGGGACCCGGGACAGGGGGGGAGACCCAGTACTTC. The encoded protein is CASSLGPGTGGETQYF. The chain recombines TRBV5-1 with TRBJ2-5, with 11 bases identical to TRBD1. V shed 0 bases and J 5 bases; nucleotides not matched to a gene: 6. CDR1 is SGHRS, CDR2 YFSETQ, per germline. The CDR3 is 16 amino acids.

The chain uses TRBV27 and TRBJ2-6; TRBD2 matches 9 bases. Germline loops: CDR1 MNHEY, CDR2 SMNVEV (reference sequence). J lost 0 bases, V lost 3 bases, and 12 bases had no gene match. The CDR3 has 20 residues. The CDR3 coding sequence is TGTGCCAGCAGTTTCAGCCCCAACGGGCGGGGGGGCTCTGGGGCCAACGTCCTGACTTTC. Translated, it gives CASSFSPNGRGGSGANVLTF.

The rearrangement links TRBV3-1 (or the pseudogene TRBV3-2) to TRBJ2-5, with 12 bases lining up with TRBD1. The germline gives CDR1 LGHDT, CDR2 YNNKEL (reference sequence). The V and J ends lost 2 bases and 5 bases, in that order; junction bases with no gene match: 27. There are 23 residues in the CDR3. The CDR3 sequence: CASSQLSTGTGGGYPSFRETQYF. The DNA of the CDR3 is TGTGCCAGCAGCCAACTGTCTACCGGGACAGGGGGCGGATATCCATCTTTTCGGGAGACCCAGTACTTC.

DNA of the CDR3: TGTGCCAGTACAGACCGGGACAGCTATTCACCCCTCCACTTT. This translates into CASTDRDSYSPLHF. The rearrangement joins TRBV19 to TRBJ1-6, with TRBD1 matching over 7 bases. CDR3 length: 14 residues. Germline lookup yields CDR1 LNHDA and CDR2 SQIVND (reference sequence). The V segment lost 7 bases and the J segment 8 bases; nucleotides outside the gene matches: 8.

The CDR3 DNA reads as TGTGCCAGCAGCTCAGGACCCGGGACAGTGAACACTGAAGCTTTCTTT. This gives the protein CASSSGPGTVNTEAFF. The chain uses TRBV7-2 and TRBJ1-1; 7 nucleotides agree with TRBD1. Trimming cost V 4 bases and J 0 bases; bases outside gene matches: 8. Germline CDR1 reads SGHTA; CDR2 reads FQGNSA. This CDR3 region has 16 residues.

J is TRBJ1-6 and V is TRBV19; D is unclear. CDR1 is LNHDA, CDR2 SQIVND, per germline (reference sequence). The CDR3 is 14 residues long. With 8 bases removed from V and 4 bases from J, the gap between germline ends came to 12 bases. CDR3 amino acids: CASREVGYNSPLHF. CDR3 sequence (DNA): TGTGCCAGTCGGGAGGTTGGTTATAATTCACCCCTCCACTTT.